The 8 T cell receptor beta chains below were found in one sample sequenced in a study of blood T cell repertoires in COVID-19. The table came from immunoSEQ multiplex PCR; TCRdb's copy has only in-frame clones and leaves some out. This sample has approximately 110,000 clones, with around 86% found just once. Sequencing was carried out using peripheral blood. Receptors were obtained from a human donor in a cohort sampled during active COVID-19.

The chain carries TRBV29-1 and TRBJ2-1; 9 bases align to TRBD1. J gave up 3 bases and V 5 bases, and 8 bases lay outside the gene matches. Per the germline V gene, CDR1 is SQVTM and CDR2 is ANQGSEA. The CDR3 is 15 amino acids. The CDR3 sequence: CSVTGDRVDYNEQFF. In DNA form, the CDR3 reads TGCAGCGTTACCGGGGACAGGGTGGACTACAATGAGCAGTTCTTC.

The J gene is TRBJ2-1, the V gene TRBV2; perhaps TRBD2 as D (5 bases). The CDR3 spans 15 residues. The germline gives CDR1 SNHLY, CDR2 FYNNEI. V lost 6 bases to trimming and J lost 9 bases, with 21 bases between them. The CDR3 reads CASRNSGSAPIEQFF. The CDR3 DNA is TGTGCCAGCAGAAACAGCGGTTCCGCCCCCATTGAGCAGTTCTTC.

The chain links TRBV28 to TRBJ1-6; 7 nucleotides match TRBD1. Germline lookup yields CDR1 MDHEN and CDR2 SYDVKM. This CDR3 has 15 amino acids. J was trimmed by 5 bases and V by 6 bases; bases with no gene match: 7. DNA for the CDR3: TGTGCCAGCAGCGCGCCGACAGGGAATAATTCACCCCTCCACTTT. This encodes CASSAPTGNNSPLHF.

With regard to this clone: Other DNA sequences in this specimen translate into the identical CDR3. This rearrangement joins TRBV6-2 or TRBV6-3 to TRBJ2-6, with D possibly TRBD2 on 5 matching bases. Between the trimmed V and J ends, which lost 2 bases and 2 bases, there was a span of 7 bases. The CDR3 consists of 15 residues. CDR1 MNHEY and CDR2 SVGEGT come from the germline V gene. CDR3 nucleotide sequence: TGTGCCAGCAGTTACGCGGGTACTGGGGCCAACGTCCTGACTTTC. It specifies CASSYAGTGANVLTF.

V gene TRBV3-1 (or the pseudogene TRBV3-2) combines with J gene TRBJ1-4, with D possibly being TRBD1 (6 bases). CDR3 length equals 16 residues. Trimming took off 4 bases at V and 4 bases at J, with 16 bases between the two ends. Germline CDR1 and CDR2: LGHDT and YNNKEL (reference sequence). CDR3: CASSLPLRGFNEKLFF. CDR3 sequence (DNA): TGTGCCAGCAGCCTACCCCTCAGGGGATTTAATGAAAAACTGTTTTTT.

This clone appeared a single time. The gene calls are TRBV9 and TRBJ2-7; 8 positions agree with TRBD2. The length of the CDR3 is 15 residues. The germline CDR1 and CDR2 sequences are SGDLS and YYNGEE. J gave up 0 bases and V 3 bases, and 5 bases lay outside the gene matches. Written as DNA, the CDR3 is TGTGCCAGCAGCGATACCGGGACTAGCTCCTACGAGCAGTACTTC. Translating gives CASSDTGTSSYEQYF.

V gene TRBV5-5 combines with J gene TRBJ1-1; D not certain. The ends were cut back, 2 bases at V and 11 bases at J, with 10 bases in the middle. CDR1 is SGHKS and CDR2 is YYEKEE in the germline V gene (reference sequence). The CDR3 sequence is 11 residues long. Here the CDR3 DNA reads TGTGCCAGCAGCTTTCCGGGTTTGGCTTTCTTT. This sequence encodes CASSFPGLAFF.

J is TRBJ2-7 and V is TRBV9; 7 nucleotides match TRBD2. There are 15 residues in the CDR3. V dropped 4 bases and J dropped 0; count of bases not matched to a gene: 7. Germline CDR1 is SGDLS and CDR2 is YYNGEE. In DNA form, the CDR3 reads TGTGCCAGCAGCTGGGGCCCGGGGGGCTCCTACGAGCAGTACTTC. Its protein is CASSWGPGGSYEQYF.